This T cell receptor (beta chain) was profiled in a study of blood T cell repertoires in COVID-19. Assay: immunoSEQ multiplex PCR; the TCRdb copy retains only in-frame clones and omits some. Among roughly 230,000 clones listed, 84% were seen once. V gave up 1 base and J gave up 7 bases; unmatched junction bases: 1. Germline values: CDR1 SEHNR, CDR2 FQNEAQ (reference sequence). This CDR3 has 14 amino acids. Sequences were obtained from peripheral blood. This receptor was identified in a middle-aged man with active or convalescent COVID-19. The chain carries TRBV7-9 and TRBJ1-6; the match to TRBD1 covers 7 bases. In DNA form, the CDR3 reads TGTGCCAGCAGCTTAGGGGACAGAAATTCACCCCTCCACTTT. Protein product: CASSLGDRNSPLHF. The whole variable domain, remainder taken from reference TRBV7-9 and TRBJ1-6, is DTGVSQNPRHKITKRGQNVTFRCDPISEHNRLYWYRQTLGQGPEFLTYFQNEAQLEKSRLLSDRFSAERPKGSFSTLEIQRTEQGDSAMYLCASSLGDRNSPLHFGNGTRLTVT.